This T cell receptor beta chain was captured in a study of blood T cell repertoires in COVID-19. The CDR3 consists of 12 residues. Per germline, CDR1 SGHAT and CDR2 FQDESV (reference sequence). Trimming pared 5 bases from V and 5 bases from J, leaving 9 bases between. The data were produced by immunoSEQ multiplex PCR, yet TCRdb's version contains in-frame clones alone and is incomplete. The data hold about 260,000 clones, with approximately 90% observed a single time. Specimen: PBMCs or T cells enriched from blood (not recorded which). The clonotype comes from a middle-aged man who had been exposed to COVID-19. V usage is TRBV11-1 and J usage is TRBJ1-1; the D gene is possibly TRBD1 (6 bases). CDR3 sequence (DNA): TGTGCCAGCAGCCACAGGGTGACTGAAGCTTTCTTT. This gives the protein CASSHRVTEAFF.